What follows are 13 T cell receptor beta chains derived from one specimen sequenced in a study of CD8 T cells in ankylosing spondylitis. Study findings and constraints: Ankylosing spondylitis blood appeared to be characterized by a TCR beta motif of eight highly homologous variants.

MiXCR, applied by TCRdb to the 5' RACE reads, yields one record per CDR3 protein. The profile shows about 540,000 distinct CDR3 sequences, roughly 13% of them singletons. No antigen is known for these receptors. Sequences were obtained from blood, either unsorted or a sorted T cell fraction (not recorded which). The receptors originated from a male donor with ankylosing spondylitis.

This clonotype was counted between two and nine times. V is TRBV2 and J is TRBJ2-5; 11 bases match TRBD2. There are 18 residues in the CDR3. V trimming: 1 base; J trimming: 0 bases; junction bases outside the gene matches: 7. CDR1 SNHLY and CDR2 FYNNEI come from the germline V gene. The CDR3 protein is CASSEGLAGLGHQETQYF. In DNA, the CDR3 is TGTGCCAGCAGTGAAGGACTAGCGGGATTGGGGCACCAAGAGACCCAGTACTTC.

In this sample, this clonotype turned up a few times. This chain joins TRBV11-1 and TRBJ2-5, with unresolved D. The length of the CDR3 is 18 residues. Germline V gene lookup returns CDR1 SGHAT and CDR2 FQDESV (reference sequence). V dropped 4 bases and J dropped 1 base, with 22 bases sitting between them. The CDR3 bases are TGTGCCAGCAGCTACCGGGCCCTGTTCATGAGTTCCCAAGAGACCCAGTACTTC. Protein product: CASSYRALFMSSQETQYF. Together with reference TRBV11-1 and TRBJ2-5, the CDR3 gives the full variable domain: EAEVAQSPRYKITEKSQAVAFWCDPISGHATLYWYRQILGQGPELLVQFQDESVVDDSQLPKDRFSAERLKGVDSTLKIQPAELGDSAMYLCASSYRALFMSSQETQYFGPGTRLLVL.

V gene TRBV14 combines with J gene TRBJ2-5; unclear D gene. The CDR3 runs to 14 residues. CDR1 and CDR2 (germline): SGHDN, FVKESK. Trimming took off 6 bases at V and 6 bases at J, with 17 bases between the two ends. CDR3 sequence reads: CASSPSLGSQTQYF. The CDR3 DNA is TGTGCCAGCAGTCCCTCCCTAGGATCCCAGACCCAGTACTTC.

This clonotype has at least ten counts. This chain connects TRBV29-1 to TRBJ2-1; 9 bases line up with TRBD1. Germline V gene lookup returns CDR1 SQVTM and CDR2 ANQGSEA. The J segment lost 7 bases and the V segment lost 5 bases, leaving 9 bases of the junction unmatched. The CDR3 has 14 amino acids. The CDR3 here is CSVLHRDRENEQFF. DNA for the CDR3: TGCAGCGTTCTCCACAGGGACAGGGAGAATGAGCAGTTCTTC.

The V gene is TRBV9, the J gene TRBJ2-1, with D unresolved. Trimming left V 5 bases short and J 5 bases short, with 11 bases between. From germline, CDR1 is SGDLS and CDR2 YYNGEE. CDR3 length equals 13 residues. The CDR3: CASRPPTDNEQFF. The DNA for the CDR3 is TGTGCCAGCAGACCCCCGACGGACAATGAGCAGTTCTTC. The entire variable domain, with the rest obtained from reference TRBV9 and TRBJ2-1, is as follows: DSGVTQTPKHLITATGQRVTLRCSPRSGDLSVYWYQQSLDQGLQFLIQYYNGEERAKGNILERFSAQQFPDLHSELNLSSLELGDSALYFCASRPPTDNEQFFGPGTRLTVL.

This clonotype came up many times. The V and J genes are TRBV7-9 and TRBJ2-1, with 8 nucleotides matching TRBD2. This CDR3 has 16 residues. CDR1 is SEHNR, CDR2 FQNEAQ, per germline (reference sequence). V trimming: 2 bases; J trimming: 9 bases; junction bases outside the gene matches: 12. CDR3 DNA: TGTGCCAGCAGCTTACTAGCGGGTACGAGCGGAGGTGAGCAGTTCTTC. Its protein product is CASSLLAGTSGGEQFF.

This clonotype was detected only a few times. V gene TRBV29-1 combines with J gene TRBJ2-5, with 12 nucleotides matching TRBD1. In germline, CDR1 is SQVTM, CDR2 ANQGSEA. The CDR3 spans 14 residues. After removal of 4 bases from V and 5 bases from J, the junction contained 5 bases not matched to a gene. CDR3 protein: CSVAGTGGMETQYF. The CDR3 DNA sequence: TGCAGCGTTGCTGGGACAGGGGGCATGGAGACCCAGTACTTC.

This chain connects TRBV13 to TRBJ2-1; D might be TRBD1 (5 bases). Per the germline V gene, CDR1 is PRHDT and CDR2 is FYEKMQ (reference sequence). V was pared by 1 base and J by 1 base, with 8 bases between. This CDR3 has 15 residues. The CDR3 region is CASSLEQGSYNEQFF. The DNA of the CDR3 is TGTGCCAGCAGCTTAGAGCAGGGTTCCTACAATGAGCAGTTCTTC.

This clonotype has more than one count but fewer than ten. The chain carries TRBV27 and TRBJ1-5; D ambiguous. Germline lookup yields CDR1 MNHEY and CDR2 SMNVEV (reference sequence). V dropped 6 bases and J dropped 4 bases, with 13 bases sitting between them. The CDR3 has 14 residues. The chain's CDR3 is CASRDLGSNQPQHF. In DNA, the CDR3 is TGTGCCAGCAGGGACCTCGGGAGTAATCAGCCCCAGCATTTT.

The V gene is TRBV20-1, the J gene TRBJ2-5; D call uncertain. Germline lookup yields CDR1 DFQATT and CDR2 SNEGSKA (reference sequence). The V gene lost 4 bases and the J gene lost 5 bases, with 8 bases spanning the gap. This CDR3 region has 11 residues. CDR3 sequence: CSAKPRETQYF. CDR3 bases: TGCAGTGCTAAGCCGCGGGAGACCCAGTACTTC.

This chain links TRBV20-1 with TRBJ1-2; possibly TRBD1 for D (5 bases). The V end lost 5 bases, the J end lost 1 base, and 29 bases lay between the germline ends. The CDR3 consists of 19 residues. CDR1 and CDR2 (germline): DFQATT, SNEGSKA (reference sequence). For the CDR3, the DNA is TGCAGTGCTCCTCAACTGCCGCGGGAGTTGGGGGACCTTAACTATGGCTACACCTTC. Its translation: CSAPQLPRELGDLNYGYTF.

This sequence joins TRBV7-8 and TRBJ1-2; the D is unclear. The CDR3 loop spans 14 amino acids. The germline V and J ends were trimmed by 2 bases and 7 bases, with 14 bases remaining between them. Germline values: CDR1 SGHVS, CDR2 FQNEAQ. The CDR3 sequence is CASSLNEWEGGYTF. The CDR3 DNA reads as TGTGCCAGCAGCTTAAACGAGTGGGAGGGTGGCTACACCTTC.

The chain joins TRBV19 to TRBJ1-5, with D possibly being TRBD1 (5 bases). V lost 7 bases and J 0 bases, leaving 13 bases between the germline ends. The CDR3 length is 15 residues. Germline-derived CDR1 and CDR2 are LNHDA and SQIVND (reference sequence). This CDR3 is CASTPGGFSNQPQHF. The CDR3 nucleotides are TGTGCCAGTACCCCGGGGGGGTTTAGCAATCAGCCCCAGCATTTT.